The 29 T cell receptor beta chains below come from one sample, sequenced in a study of T cells in localized non-small cell lung cancer. Repertoires were generated with immunoSEQ multiplex PCR, while TCRdb's copy carries only in-frame clones and drops some. Of 50,000 to 65,000 clones listed, about four fifths are singletons. Here the sequenced sample was PBMCs, taken before any cancer treatment. These receptors came from a man aged 35-75 years with stage II lung adenocarcinoma.

V gene TRBV7-9 combines with J gene TRBJ2-7; TRBD1 matches at 7 bases. Germline V gene sequence: CDR1 SEHNR, CDR2 FQNEAQ (reference sequence). This CDR3 comprises 15 residues. Unmatched junction bases numbered 5, after V lost 1 base and J lost 2 bases. CDR3 protein: CASSLEGQYPYEQYF. CDR3 nucleotide sequence: TGTGCCAGCAGCTTAGAGGGACAGTACCCCTACGAGCAGTACTTC.

The sample holds a few counts of this clone. The chain carries TRBV12-5 and TRBJ2-1; 11 nucleotides match TRBD2. Germline V gives CDR1 LGHNT, CDR2 FRNRAP. There are 18 residues in the CDR3. V lost 0 bases, J lost 10 bases, and 14 bases stayed unmatched. The DNA for the CDR3 is TGTGCTAGTGGTTTGGTGCCCGATGGGACTAGCGGAGGACGGGAGCAGTTCTTC. It codes for CASGLVPDGTSGGREQFF.

The CDR3 nucleotides read TGTGCCAGCAGTTGGCGCAGCACAGATACGCAGTATTTT. Its protein product is CASSWRSTDTQYF. The chain uses TRBV27 and TRBJ2-3; D uncertain. Deletions cut 4 bases from V and 0 bases from J, with 5 bases between. The CDR3 totals 13 residues. Germline values: CDR1 MNHEY, CDR2 SMNVEV (reference sequence).

The table lists this clone with a few counts. The genes are TRBV6-4 and TRBJ1-2; tentative D call: TRBD1 (5 bases). Per the germline V gene, CDR1 is MRHNA and CDR2 is SNTAGT. CDR3 length: 14 residues. V lost 4 bases and J lost 5, with 14 bases in between. CDR3: CASSGSGIAYGYTF. In nucleotides, the CDR3 is TGTGCCAGCAGTGGTTCAGGGATCGCGTATGGCTACACCTTC.

This clone was recorded once. V gene TRBV10-1 combines with J gene TRBJ2-3; 7 nucleotides match TRBD1. V was pared by 6 bases and J by 7 bases, with 4 bases of the junction left unmatched. CDR1 is WNHNN, CDR2 SYGVQD, per germline (reference sequence). The CDR3 spans 12 residues. Here the CDR3 DNA reads TGCGCCAGCAGGGACAGGTCCCATACGCAGTATTTT. It translates to CASRDRSHTQYF.

The chain recombines TRBV19 with TRBJ2-3, with unresolved D. Trimming took off 3 bases at V and 4 bases at J, with 8 bases between the two ends. Looked up from germline, CDR1 is LNHDA and CDR2 is SQIVND (reference sequence). The CDR3 has 13 amino acids. CDR3 region: CASSIGAPDTQYF. The CDR3 nucleotides read TGTGCCAGTAGTATCGGAGCTCCAGATACGCAGTATTTT.

This clone showed up just a few times. This sample also contains other DNA sequences that code for the same CDR3. The chain joins TRBV5-1 to TRBJ2-3; no definite D call. Germline assignment: CDR1 SGHRS and CDR2 YFSETQ. The CDR3 length is 12 residues. Trimming shortened V by 4 bases and J by 6 bases, and 9 bases separated the two germline ends. CDR3 loop: CASSAPSDTQYF. The CDR3 DNA follows: TGCGCCAGCAGCGCTCCCTCGGATACGCAGTATTTT.

This chain links TRBV5-1 with TRBJ1-1; maybe TRBD1 (5 bases). From germline, CDR1 is SGHRS and CDR2 YFSETQ. V was shortened by 0 bases and J by 4 bases, with 10 bases between the two germline ends. This CDR3 is 14 amino acids long. CDR3 DNA sequence: TGCGCCAGCAGCTTGGGGGAGGGGAGCACTGAAGCTTTCTTT. It specifies CASSLGEGSTEAFF. Using reference TRBV5-1 and TRBJ1-1 for the parts outside the CDR3, the full variable domain is KAGVTQTPRYLIKTRGQQVTLSCSPISGHRSVSWYQQTPGQGLQFLFEYFSETQRNKGNFPGRFSGRQFSNSRSEMNVSTLELGDSALYLCASSLGEGSTEAFFGQGTRLTVV.

The chain links TRBV30 to TRBJ2-6, with 7 bases fitting TRBD1. V was clipped by 1 base and J by 10 bases; unmatched bases: 4. Germline V gene data show CDR1 as GTSNPN and CDR2 as SVGIG (reference sequence). The CDR3 is 13 amino acids. CDR3 nucleotides: TGTGCCTGGAGTGAGACAGGGTGGAACGTCCTGACTTTC. It codes for CAWSETGWNVLTF.

CDR3 nucleotide sequence: TGTGCCAGCAGTCCTCTACAGGGGCGCAATCAGCCCCAGCATTTT. Residues: CASSPLQGRNQPQHF. The chain employs TRBV27 and TRBJ1-5, with TRBD1 identical over 7 bases. With 5 bases clipped from V and 2 bases from J, the junction kept 6 bases outside the gene matches. The CDR3 spans 15 residues. Germline-derived CDR1 and CDR2 are MNHEY and SMNVEV (reference sequence).

The chain uses TRBV2 and TRBJ1-1; D gene ambiguous. Trimming left V 8 bases short and J 6 bases short, with 16 bases between. This CDR3 spans 13 amino acids. The germline gives CDR1 SNHLY, CDR2 FYNNEI. CDR3 region: CASVLTERAEAFF. CDR3 coding DNA: TGTGCCAGCGTCCTGACTGAACGTGCTGAAGCTTTCTTT.

J is TRBJ1-1 and V is TRBV2, with 7 positions matching TRBD1. Germline V CDR1 and CDR2: SNHLY, FYNNEI. V was pared by 4 bases and J by 0 bases, with 5 bases of the junction left unmatched. The CDR3 spans 15 residues. The CDR3 sequence: CASSAWDSLNTEAFF. The CDR3 coding sequence is TGTGCCAGCAGTGCGTGGGACAGCTTGAACACTGAAGCTTTCTTT.

The V and J genes are TRBV5-5 and TRBJ1-2, with TRBD1 matching 7 bases. Germline CDR1 SGHKS, CDR2 YYEKEE (reference sequence). Losses at the gene ends were 4 bases for V and 2 bases for J; bases not matched to a gene: 5. The CDR3 runs 14 residues. The CDR3 spells CASSTRQGNYGYTF. In DNA form, the CDR3 reads TGTGCCAGCAGCACTCGACAGGGAAACTATGGCTACACCTTC.

This chain uses TRBV11-2 with TRBJ2-1, with TRBD2 matching over 11 bases. The CDR3 length is 14 residues. Germline assignment: CDR1 SGHAT and CDR2 FQNNGV. The V and J ends lost 3 bases and 7 bases, in that order; junction bases with no gene match: 2. The CDR3: CASSLGLAVNEQFF. The DNA of the CDR3 is TGTGCCAGCAGCTTGGGACTAGCGGTTAATGAGCAGTTCTTC.

This chain uses TRBV5-5 with TRBJ1-3, with D perhaps matching TRBD1 (6 bases). The CDR3 consists of 16 residues. V lost 4 bases and J 0 bases, leaving 14 bases between the germline ends. Germline-derived CDR1 and CDR2 are SGHKS and YYEKEE (reference sequence). The CDR3 DNA follows: TGTGCCAGCAGCACCGGGACACCGAGCTCTGGAAACACCATATATTTT. Protein sequence: CASSTGTPSSGNTIYF.

The gene calls are TRBV5-1 and TRBJ2-6; D is perhaps TRBD1 (5 bases). The CDR3 runs 16 residues. Germline assignment: CDR1 SGHRS and CDR2 YFSETQ. V was pared by 4 bases and J by 2 bases, with 13 bases between. The CDR3 region is CASSADMVPGANVLTF. CDR3 DNA sequence: TGCGCCAGCAGCGCGGACATGGTACCTGGGGCCAACGTCCTGACTTTC.

The chain combines TRBV30 with TRBJ2-3; TRBD2 agrees at 14 bases. This CDR3 comprises 18 residues. The V gene's germline CDR1 is GTSNPN and CDR2 SVGIG (reference sequence). Losses at the gene ends were 3 bases for V and 1 base for J; bases not matched to a gene: 9. The CDR3 loop is CAWRGTSGSPYRTDTQYF. The CDR3 bases are TGTGCCTGGAGGGGGACTAGCGGGAGTCCCTATCGCACAGATACGCAGTATTTT.

The J gene is TRBJ2-2, the V gene TRBV9; tentatively, D is TRBD1 or TRBD2 (6 bases each). CDR3 length equals 15 residues. Germline-derived CDR1 and CDR2 are SGDLS and YYNGEE. Trimming pared 3 bases from V and 6 bases from J, leaving 15 bases between. The CDR3 region has the DNA TGTGCCAGCAGCGGAGGGGGGCGCAGGGCCGGGGAGCTGTTTTTT. Amino acid sequence: CASSGGGRRAGELFF. Drawing the rest from reference TRBV9 and TRBJ2-2, the complete variable domain is DSGVTQTPKHLITATGQRVTLRCSPRSGDLSVYWYQQSLDQGLQFLIQYYNGEERAKGNILERFSAQQFPDLHSELNLSSLELGDSALYFCASSGGGRRAGELFFGEGSRLTVL.

The V and J genes are TRBV7-6 and TRBJ1-1, with D unresolved. CDR3 size: 13 residues. Trimming shortened V by 3 bases and J by 1 base, and 6 bases separated the two germline ends. CDR1 and CDR2 from the germline V gene are SGHVS and FNYEAQ. The CDR3 DNA sequence: TGTGCCAGCAGCTTGGAGGAGAACACTGAAGCTTTCTTT. It specifies CASSLEENTEAFF.

The chain's CDR3 is CASSEGFTSVGYGYTF. The CDR3 nucleotides read TGTGCCAGCAGTGAAGGATTCACTTCCGTGGGCTATGGCTACACCTTC. This chain links TRBV6-1 with TRBJ1-2; no definite D call. Germline V gene lookup returns CDR1 MNHNS and CDR2 SASEGT. This CDR3 comprises 16 residues. The V and J ends lost 1 base and 4 bases respectively, with 16 bases between them.

The rearrangement links TRBV7-2 to TRBJ2-3; 8 nucleotides agree with TRBD1. Germline V lookup: CDR1 SGHTA, CDR2 FQGNSA. This CDR3 has 13 amino acids. The ends lost 5 bases at V and 6 bases at J; junction bases unmatched: 4. The CDR3 spells CASSPRTGDTQYF. The CDR3 DNA reads as TGTGCCAGCAGCCCCCGGACAGGGGATACGCAGTATTTT.

The chain couples TRBV19 to TRBJ2-1; 9 bases fit TRBD1. CDR3 size: 16 residues. Germline-derived CDR1 and CDR2 are LNHDA and SQIVND (reference sequence). Trimming at V came to 0 bases and at J to 2 bases, leaving 2 bases not matched to a gene. CDR3: CASSIEGTGTYNEQFF. The CDR3 DNA reads TGTGCCAGTAGTATAGAAGGGACAGGGACCTACAATGAGCAGTTCTTC.

V usage is TRBV5-4 and J usage is TRBJ1-4; tentatively, D is TRBD1 (6 bases). Germline lookup yields CDR1 SGHNT and CDR2 YYREEE (reference sequence). The CDR3 spans 12 residues. V lost 1 base and J 8 bases, leaving 6 bases between the germline ends. The CDR3 nucleotides read TGTGCCAGCAGCTTGAGGGGGGAAAAACTGTTTTTT. As protein: CASSLRGEKLFF.

This clone has a single count. The chain links TRBV9 to TRBJ2-7; a possible D gene is TRBD2 (5 bases). The CDR3 loop spans 15 amino acids. The V end was cut by 0 bases, the J end by 0 bases, with 10 bases between. The germline V gene encodes CDR1 SGDLS and CDR2 YYNGEE. CDR3 bases: TGTGCCAGCAGCGTAGGTTACACTAGCTCCTACGAGCAGTACTTC. Amino acids: CASSVGYTSSYEQYF.

The count of this clone is one. The V gene is TRBV7-8, the J gene TRBJ2-2; D uncertain. The CDR3 covers 16 residues. The V gene's germline CDR1 is SGHVS and CDR2 FQNEAQ. The V end lost 5 bases, the J end lost 3 bases, and 16 bases lay between the germline ends. CDR3 amino acids: CASSLGRLPDTGELFF. In nucleotides, the CDR3 is TGTGCCAGCAGCCTTGGACGGCTTCCGGACACCGGGGAGCTGTTTTTT.

This chain connects TRBV6-8 to TRBJ2-1; 7 bases are shared with TRBD2. J was trimmed by 2 bases and V by 4 bases; bases with no gene match: 11. Germline assignment: CDR1 MNHGY and CDR2 SAAAGT. The CDR3 is 17 residues long. The CDR3 loop is CASSCSGTKYAYNEQFF. The CDR3 bases are TGTGCCAGCAGTTGCTCCGGGACTAAATACGCCTACAATGAGCAGTTCTTC.

This sequence joins TRBV28 and TRBJ1-5, with 8 bases fitting TRBD1. The trim removed 6 bases at V and 5 bases at J, leaving 12 bases unmatched. This CDR3 has 16 residues. The germline V gene encodes CDR1 MDHEN and CDR2 SYDVKM. The CDR3 coding sequence is TGTGCCAGCAGCTCCGCACTAGGACAGGGACATCAGCCCCAGCATTTT. Protein product: CASSSALGQGHQPQHF.

This clone was observed a single time. V gene TRBV15 combines with J gene TRBJ1-2; D perhaps matches TRBD1 (6 bases). The germline CDR1 and CDR2 sequences are LNHNV and YYDKDF (reference sequence). Trimming removed 1 base at V and 8 bases at J, with 17 bases between. The CDR3 extends over 15 amino acids. CDR3 amino acids: CATSRGGNRAGGYTF. The CDR3 bases are TGTGCCACCAGCAGAGGGGGGAACAGGGCGGGCGGCTACACCTTC.

V and J are TRBV5-1 and TRBJ2-7, with 9 bases matching TRBD1. CDR1 and CDR2 (germline): SGHRS, YFSETQ. CDR3 size: 16 residues. V dropped 4 bases and J dropped 3; count of bases not matched to a gene: 11. Here the CDR3 DNA reads TGCGCCAGCAGCAGGCCCCCGGGACAGGGACTCTACGAGCAGTACTTC. Amino acids: CASSRPPGQGLYEQYF. The entire variable domain, with the rest obtained from reference TRBV5-1 and TRBJ2-7, is as follows: KAGVTQTPRYLIKTRGQQVTLSCSPISGHRSVSWYQQTPGQGLQFLFEYFSETQRNKGNFPGRFSGRQFSNSRSEMNVSTLELGDSALYLCASSRPPGQGLYEQYFGPGTRLTVT.